This T cell receptor beta chain appears in the sequencing data of a study of blood T cell repertoires in COVID-19. CDR3 length: 13 amino acids. From germline, CDR1 is LNHDA and CDR2 SQIVND (reference sequence). Deletions cut 5 bases from V and 3 bases from J, with 9 bases between. Sequencing used immunoSEQ multiplex PCR; TCRdb keeps in-frame clones, though not all of them. The repertoire holds hundreds of thousands of clones, with approximately 86% as singletons. The receptor comes from a human donor in a cohort sampled during active COVID-19. The material sequenced was peripheral blood. The chain combines TRBV19 with TRBJ2-3; D unresolved. The CDR3 sequence is CASSSTRTDTQYF. CDR3 nucleotide sequence: TGTGCCAGTAGTTCGACGAGGACAGATACGCAGTATTTT.